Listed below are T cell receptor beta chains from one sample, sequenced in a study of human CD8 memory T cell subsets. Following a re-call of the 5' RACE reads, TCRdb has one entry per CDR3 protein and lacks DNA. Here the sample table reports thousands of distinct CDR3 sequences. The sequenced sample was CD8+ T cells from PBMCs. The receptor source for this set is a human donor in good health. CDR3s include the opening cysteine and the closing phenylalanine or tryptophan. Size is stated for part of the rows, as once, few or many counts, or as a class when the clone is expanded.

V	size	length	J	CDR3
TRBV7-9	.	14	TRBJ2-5	CASSPPRGPETQYF
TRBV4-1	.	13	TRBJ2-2	CASSTQGTGELFF
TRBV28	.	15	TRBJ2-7	CASSPGTSGVGEQYF
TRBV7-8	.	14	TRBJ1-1	CASSIGALGTEAFF
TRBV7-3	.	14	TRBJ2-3	CASSPGPWTDTQYF
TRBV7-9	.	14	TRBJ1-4	CASSFFAGNEKLFF
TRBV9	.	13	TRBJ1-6	CASNRAGNSPLHF
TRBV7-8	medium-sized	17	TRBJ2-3	CASSAEILGQGRDTQYF
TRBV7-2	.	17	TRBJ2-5	CASSLLFGGREQETQYF
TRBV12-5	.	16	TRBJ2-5	CASTPTREGLFETQYF
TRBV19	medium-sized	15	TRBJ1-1	CASSLYRFMNTEAFF
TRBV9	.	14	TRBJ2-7	CASSTGQGSYEQYF
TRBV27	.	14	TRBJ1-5	CASRPGQLNQPQHF
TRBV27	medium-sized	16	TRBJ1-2	CASKPGHDSYPYGYTF
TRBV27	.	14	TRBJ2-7	CASSGRGVAYEQYF
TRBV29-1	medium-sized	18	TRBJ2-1	CSVEIPTSGGASYNEQFF
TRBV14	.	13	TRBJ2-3	CASSQGGLAAQYF
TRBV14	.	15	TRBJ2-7	CASSQAEALPYEQYF
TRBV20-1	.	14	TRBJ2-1	CSARGQGLTDEQFF
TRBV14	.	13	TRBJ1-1	CASSQLENTEAFF
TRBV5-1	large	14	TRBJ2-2	CASSWTQTVGELFF
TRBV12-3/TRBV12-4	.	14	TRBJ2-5	CASSFGLAGETQYF
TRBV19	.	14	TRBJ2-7	CASSIGQASYEQYF
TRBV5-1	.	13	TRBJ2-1	CASIRGPGDEQFF
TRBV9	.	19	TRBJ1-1	CASSVESRGQGKWVREAFF
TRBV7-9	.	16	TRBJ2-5	CASRPTGVSYQETQYF
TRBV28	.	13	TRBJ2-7	CASSFLPDKLWYF
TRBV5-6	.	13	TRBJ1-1	CASSRWLWTEAFF
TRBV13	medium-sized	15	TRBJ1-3	CASSFSGETGNTIYF
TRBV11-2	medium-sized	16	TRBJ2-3	CASSLGPQVEGDTQYF
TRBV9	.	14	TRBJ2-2	CASSVEGTTGELFF
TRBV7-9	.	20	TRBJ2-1	CASSSTGPGVRPGSYNEQFF
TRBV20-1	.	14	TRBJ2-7	CSAPNWDRGYEQYF
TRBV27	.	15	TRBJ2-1	CASTGGVSSYNEQFF
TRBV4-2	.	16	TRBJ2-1	CASSQVATSGYNEQFF
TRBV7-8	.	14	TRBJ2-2	CASSLSGNTGELFF
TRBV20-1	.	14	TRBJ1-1	CSACPVGVLTEAFF
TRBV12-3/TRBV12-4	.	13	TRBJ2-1	CAIDRARGDEQFF
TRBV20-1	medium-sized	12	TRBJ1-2	CSASPDNYGYTF
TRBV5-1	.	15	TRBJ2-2	CASSPDPVGAGELFF
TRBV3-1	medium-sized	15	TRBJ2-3	CASSQTRGFTDTQYF
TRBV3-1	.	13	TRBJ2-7	CASSLGGGYEQYF
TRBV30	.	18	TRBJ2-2	CAWSLTQGQGGNTGELFF
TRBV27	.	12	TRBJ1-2	CASSSDGISYTF
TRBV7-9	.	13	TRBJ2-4	CASSLYGRDIQYF
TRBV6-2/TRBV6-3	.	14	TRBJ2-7	CASSYSGLIYEQYF
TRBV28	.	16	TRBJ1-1	CASSLSPQGLNTEAFF
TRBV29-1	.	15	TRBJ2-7	CSVEGTSGDMAEQYF
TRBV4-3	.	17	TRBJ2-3	CASSQEVTGGFTDTQYF
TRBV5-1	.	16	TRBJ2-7	CASSLEAGTGSYEQYF
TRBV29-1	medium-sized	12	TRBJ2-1	CSVVVLGNEQFF
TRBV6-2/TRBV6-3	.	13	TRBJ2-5	CASSYRATETQYF
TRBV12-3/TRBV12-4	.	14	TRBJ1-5	CASSLGDSNQPQHF
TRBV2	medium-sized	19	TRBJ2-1	CASSEGTGRKVHSYNEQFF
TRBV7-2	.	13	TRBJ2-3	CASSSMGADTQYF